The 21 T cell receptor beta chains reported below all come from one sample, sequenced in a study of T cells in localized non-small cell lung cancer. Sequenced by immunoSEQ multiplex PCR; TCRdb stores in-frame clones only, minus some. Found here are around 23,000 clones, approximately 88% of them singletons; the top ten hold 25% to 35%. Sample: peripheral blood mononuclear cells, taken before any cancer treatment. These receptors were collected from a male donor aged 60 or over with stage II lung adenocarcinoma.

J is TRBJ2-1 and V is TRBV27, with D tentatively TRBD2 (6 bases). Germline CDR1 MNHEY, CDR2 SMNVEV (reference sequence). The CDR3 totals 16 residues. V lost 2 bases and J lost 0, with 11 bases in between. This chain's CDR3 is CASSLGLASSYNEQFF. DNA for the CDR3: TGTGCCAGCAGTTTAGGGCTAGCGAGCTCCTACAATGAGCAGTTCTTC.

This sequence joins TRBV29-1 and TRBJ2-5; D uncertain. This CDR3 region has 10 residues. Germline V gene lookup returns CDR1 SQVTM and CDR2 ANQGSEA. The V end lost 5 bases, the J end lost 4 bases, and 5 bases lay between the germline ends. The CDR3 nucleotides read TGCAGCGTTTTACGAGAGACCCAGTACTTC. Protein sequence: CSVLRETQYF.

This chain uses TRBV5-1 with TRBJ2-7, with D perhaps given as TRBD1 or TRBD2 (6 bases each). V was shortened by 2 bases and J by 2 bases, with 8 bases between the two germline ends. CDR3 length equals 13 residues. Germline V gene data show CDR1 as SGHRS and CDR2 as YFSETQ. CDR3 sequence: CASSFRGPYEQYF. CDR3 sequence (DNA): TGCGCCAGCAGCTTCCGGGGGCCCTACGAGCAGTACTTC.

The CDR3 loop reads CASSPPRLLLYEQYF. The CDR3 DNA is TGTGCCAGCAGCCCGCCTCGCCTGCTCCTCTACGAGCAGTACTTC. This sequence joins TRBV4-2 and TRBJ2-7; D remains ambiguous. With 4 bases removed from V and 3 bases from J, the gap between germline ends came to 16 bases. This CDR3 region has 15 residues. CDR1 LGHNA and CDR2 YNFKEQ come from the germline V gene.

This clone was seen just once. The V call is TRBV5-1, the J call TRBJ2-7; D call uncertain. Trimming left V 9 bases short and J 2 bases short, with 15 bases between. The CDR3 runs 13 residues. The germline CDR1 and CDR2 sequences are SGHRS and YFSETQ. CDR3 coding DNA: TGCGCCACACGGGTTTCCCCCACCTACGAGCAGTACTTC. Protein product: CATRVSPTYEQYF.

This clone was picked up one time. V gene TRBV9 combines with J gene TRBJ2-1; D is unclear. Germline V gene lookup returns CDR1 SGDLS and CDR2 YYNGEE. The CDR3 length is 14 residues. V lost 2 bases, J lost 7 bases, and 13 bases lay in between. DNA of the CDR3: TGTGCCAGCAGCGTCGGTTTCAGTTCTAATGAGCAGTTCTTC. Translating it yields CASSVGFSSNEQFF.

This chain joins TRBV19 and TRBJ2-7; 11 nucleotides line up with TRBD2. CDR1 and CDR2 from the germline V gene are LNHDA and SQIVND (reference sequence). This CDR3 region has 15 residues. Trimming took 5 bases from V and 1 from J; bases not matched to a gene: 4. The CDR3, as DNA: TGTGCCAGTAGTGTTGGGACTAGCGGATCCTACGAGCAGTACTTC. Translation gives CASSVGTSGSYEQYF.

V gene TRBV5-1 combines with J gene TRBJ2-7, with D unresolved. The germline V gene has CDR1 SGHRS and CDR2 YFSETQ. V was pared by 0 bases and J by 4 bases, with 11 bases between. The CDR3 has 14 residues. The CDR3 loop reads CASSLGGFLYEQYF. CDR3 in DNA: TGCGCCAGCAGCTTGGGTGGGTTTTTGTACGAGCAGTACTTC.

The V and J genes are TRBV11-2 and TRBJ1-5; no clear D gene. The CDR3 extends over 13 amino acids. The germline V gene has CDR1 SGHAT and CDR2 FQNNGV. The V and J ends lost 0 bases and 9 bases respectively, with 9 bases between them. CDR3: CASSLDRNRPQHF. The CDR3 DNA is TGTGCCAGCAGCTTAGATCGGAACCGGCCCCAGCATTTT. Looking up the rest from reference TRBV11-2 and TRBJ1-5 gives the full variable domain: EAGVAQSPRYKIIEKRQSVAFWCNPISGHATLYWYQQILGQGPKLLIQFQNNGVVDDSQLPKDRFSAERLKGVDSTLKIQPAKLEDSAVYLCASSLDRNRPQHFGDGTRLSIL.

The gene calls are TRBV11-2 and TRBJ1-1; D is possibly TRBD1 (5 bases). Deletions cut 5 bases from V and 4 bases from J, with 23 bases between. Germline loops: CDR1 SGHAT, CDR2 FQNNGV. CDR3 length: 17 amino acids. The CDR3 DNA follows: TGTGCCAGCAGCCCGATAAATGGGGGGATTGGGAGCACTGAAGCTTTCTTT. Protein: CASSPINGGIGSTEAFF.

This clone appeared once. The chain carries TRBV19 and TRBJ2-1; 9 positions agree with TRBD2. V was clipped by 1 base and J by 8 bases; unmatched bases: 6. The germline V gene encodes CDR1 LNHDA and CDR2 SQIVND (reference sequence). The CDR3 runs 15 residues. The CDR3 DNA follows: TGTGCCAGTAGTATAGGAGGACTAGCGTTCCATGAGCAGTTCTTC. Its protein is CASSIGGLAFHEQFF.

The chain employs TRBV29-1 and TRBJ1-1, with D possibly TRBD1 on 5 matching bases. Per the germline V gene, CDR1 is SQVTM and CDR2 is ANQGSEA. Trimming removed 3 bases at V and 7 bases at J, with 9 bases between. This CDR3 region has 11 residues. This CDR3 is CSVDTDSEAFF. CDR3 DNA sequence: TGCAGCGTTGACACCGACAGTGAAGCTTTCTTT.

V is TRBV10-3 and J is TRBJ2-2; 8 nucleotides agree with TRBD2. V lost 8 bases, J lost 3 bases, and 14 bases stayed unmatched. Looked up from germline, CDR1 is ENHRY and CDR2 is SYGVKD. CDR3 length equals 17 residues. The CDR3 DNA reads TGTGCCATCCGGGTCGACTGGGGGACTAGATACACCGGGGAGCTGTTTTTT. As protein: CAIRVDWGTRYTGELFF.

The chain combines TRBV9 with TRBJ1-2, with TRBD1 matching 7 bases. The V and J ends lost 4 bases and 3 bases, in that order; junction bases with no gene match: 3. The CDR3 is 13 residues long. The germline gives CDR1 SGDLS, CDR2 YYNGEE. The chain's CDR3 is CASSLGTDYGYTF. The CDR3 bases are TGTGCCAGCAGCCTAGGGACAGACTATGGCTACACCTTC.

The chain combines TRBV7-9 with TRBJ2-4; a possible D gene is TRBD1 (5 bases). Germline V lookup: CDR1 SEHNR, CDR2 FQNEAQ (reference sequence). With 5 bases removed from V and 6 bases from J, the gap between germline ends came to 11 bases. This CDR3 is 13 amino acids long. CDR3 coding DNA: TGTGCCAGCAGCCCAGGGTCATTAAACATTCAGTACTTC. The encoded protein is CASSPGSLNIQYF. The whole variable domain, remainder taken from reference TRBV7-9 and TRBJ2-4, is DTGVSQNPRHKITKRGQNVTFRCDPISEHNRLYWYRQTLGQGPEFLTYFQNEAQLEKSRLLSDRFSAERPKGSFSTLEIQRTEQGDSAMYLCASSPGSLNIQYFGAGTRLSVL.

The chain has TRBV9 and TRBJ2-1; the D gene could be TRBD1 or TRBD2 (6 bases each). There are 17 residues in the CDR3. Deletions cut 4 bases from V and 0 bases from J, with 17 bases between. CDR1 and CDR2 from the germline V gene are SGDLS and YYNGEE. The DNA of the CDR3 is TGTGCCAGCAGCCCCAGTTTAGGGGGGAGCTCCTACAATGAGCAGTTCTTC. This sequence encodes CASSPSLGGSSYNEQFF. Full variable domain (missing parts from reference TRBV9 and TRBJ2-1): DSGVTQTPKHLITATGQRVTLRCSPRSGDLSVYWYQQSLDQGLQFLIQYYNGEERAKGNILERFSAQQFPDLHSELNLSSLELGDSALYFCASSPSLGGSSYNEQFFGPGTRLTVL.

This chain connects TRBV7-2 to TRBJ1-2; tentative D call: TRBD1 (5 bases). This CDR3 is 15 amino acids long. V lost 4 bases and J 4 bases, leaving 16 bases between the germline ends. Germline CDR1 and CDR2: SGHTA and FQGNSA. The CDR3 nucleotides read TGTGCCAGCAGCTGGTCTCCCTCCGGGGGCTATGGCTACACCTTC. This translates into CASSWSPSGGYGYTF.

Notes on this clone: One end of the junction varies from germline; a read error may be responsible. The chain joins TRBV28 to TRBJ2-2, with D perhaps matching TRBD2 (6 bases). Germline lookup yields CDR1 MDHEN and CDR2 SYDVKM. This CDR3 contains 13 residues. DNA of the CDR3: TGTGCCAGCATTTCTTGGGACTTTGGGGGGCTGTTTTTT. It codes for CASISWDFGGLFF.

The CDR3 region is CATSRGRVPQHF. CDR3 DNA: TGTGCCACCAGCAGAGGCCGGGTTCCCCAGCATTTT. The genes are TRBV15 and TRBJ1-5; no definite D call. Germline V gives CDR1 LNHNV, CDR2 YYDKDF (reference sequence). V was shortened by 1 base and J by 10 bases, with 8 bases between the two germline ends. The CDR3 consists of 12 residues.

The table lists this clone with a count of one. This chain joins TRBV7-9 and TRBJ2-2; TRBD2 aligns across 8 bases. Germline loops: CDR1 SEHNR, CDR2 FQNEAQ (reference sequence). The CDR3 sequence is 14 residues long. The ends lost 7 bases at V and 4 bases at J; junction bases unmatched: 5. The CDR3 spells CASTAAGGTGELFF. CDR3 nucleotides: TGTGCCAGCACGGCGGCGGGAGGCACCGGGGAGCTGTTTTTT.

The chain uses TRBV19 and TRBJ2-3, with TRBD2 matching over 7 bases. CDR1 is LNHDA and CDR2 is SQIVND in the germline V gene (reference sequence). The J segment lost 0 bases and the V segment lost 6 bases, leaving 15 bases of the junction unmatched. The CDR3 spans 18 residues. CDR3 coding DNA: TGTGCCAGTAGCAAAACCCATTCTAGCGGAACTAGCACAGATACGCAGTATTTT. Translated: CASSKTHSSGTSTDTQYF.